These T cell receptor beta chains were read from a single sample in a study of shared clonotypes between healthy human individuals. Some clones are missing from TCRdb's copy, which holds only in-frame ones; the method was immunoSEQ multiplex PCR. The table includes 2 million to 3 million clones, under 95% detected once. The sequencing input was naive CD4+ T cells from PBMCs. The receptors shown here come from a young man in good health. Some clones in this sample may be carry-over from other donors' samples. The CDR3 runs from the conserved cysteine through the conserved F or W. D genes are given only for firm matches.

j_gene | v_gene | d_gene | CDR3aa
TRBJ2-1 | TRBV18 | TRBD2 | CASSPTTSGRTSSYNEQFF
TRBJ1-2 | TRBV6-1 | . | CASSENRRLNYGYTF
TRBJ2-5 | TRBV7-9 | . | CASSWRGVSGRETQYF
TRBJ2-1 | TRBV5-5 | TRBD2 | CASSPREGLKGNEQFF
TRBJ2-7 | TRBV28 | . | CASSFIQDGRYEQYF
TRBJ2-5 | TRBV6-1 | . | CASSEGDRGETQYF
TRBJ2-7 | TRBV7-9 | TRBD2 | CASSLVLAGPTEQYF
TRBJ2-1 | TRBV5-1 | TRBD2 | CASSLGGTSGSYEQFF
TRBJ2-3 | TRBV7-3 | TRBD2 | CASSRVAGDTDTQYF
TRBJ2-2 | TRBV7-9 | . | CASRLGPELFF
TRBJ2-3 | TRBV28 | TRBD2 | CASSPSGRATDTQYF
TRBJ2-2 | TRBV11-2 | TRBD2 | CASTPPGREGLSGELFF
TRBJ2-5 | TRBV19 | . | CASRDTGTPQETQYF
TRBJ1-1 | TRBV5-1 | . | CASSFAGDTEAFF
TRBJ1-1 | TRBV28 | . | CASTPWRATSGTEAFF
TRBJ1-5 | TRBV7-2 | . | CASSPTRTGNQPQHF
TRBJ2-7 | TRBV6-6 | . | CASSPLYGSSYEQYF
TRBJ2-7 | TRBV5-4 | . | CASSLDVSGVLGSYEQYF
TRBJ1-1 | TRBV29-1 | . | CSVALNTEAFF
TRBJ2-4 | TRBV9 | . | CASSVGLANAKNIQYF
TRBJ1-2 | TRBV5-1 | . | CASSYAEGGAYGGYTF
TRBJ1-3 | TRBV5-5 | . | CASSFGGYQQLLNGNTIYF
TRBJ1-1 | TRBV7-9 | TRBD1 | CASSPDRAKWLGDTEAFF
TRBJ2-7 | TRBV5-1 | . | CASSGESSGEQYF
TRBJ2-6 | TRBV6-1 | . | CASSGPRRTFSGANVLTF
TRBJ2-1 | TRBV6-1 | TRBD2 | CASSLGLASYNEQFF
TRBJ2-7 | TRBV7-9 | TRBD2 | CASSLAGGPSYEQYF
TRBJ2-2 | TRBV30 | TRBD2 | CAWRGKRGRTGELFF
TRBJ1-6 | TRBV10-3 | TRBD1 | CAISPGQGRPPGPGSPLHF
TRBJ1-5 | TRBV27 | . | CASSLQPDQPQHF
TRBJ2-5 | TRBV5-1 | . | CASSLVSLGTQYF
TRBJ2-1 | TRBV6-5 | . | CASTRTGNNEQFF
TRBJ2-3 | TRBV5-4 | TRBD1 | CASLRDRGVDTQYF
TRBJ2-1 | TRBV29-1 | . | CSVDPGAYNEQFF
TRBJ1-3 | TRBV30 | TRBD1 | CASIENRGRNTIYF
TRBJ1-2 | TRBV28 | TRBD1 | CASSLPQGARGGYTF
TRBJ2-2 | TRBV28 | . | CATLDRQNTGELFF
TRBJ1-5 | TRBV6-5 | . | CASKGREMGNQPQHF
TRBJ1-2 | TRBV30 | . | CAWSGGSSYGYTF
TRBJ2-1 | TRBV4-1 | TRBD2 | CASSQERLAAYNEQFF
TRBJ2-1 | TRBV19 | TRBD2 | CASKDLASGRLYNEQFF
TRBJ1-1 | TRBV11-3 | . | CASSFGPNTEAFF